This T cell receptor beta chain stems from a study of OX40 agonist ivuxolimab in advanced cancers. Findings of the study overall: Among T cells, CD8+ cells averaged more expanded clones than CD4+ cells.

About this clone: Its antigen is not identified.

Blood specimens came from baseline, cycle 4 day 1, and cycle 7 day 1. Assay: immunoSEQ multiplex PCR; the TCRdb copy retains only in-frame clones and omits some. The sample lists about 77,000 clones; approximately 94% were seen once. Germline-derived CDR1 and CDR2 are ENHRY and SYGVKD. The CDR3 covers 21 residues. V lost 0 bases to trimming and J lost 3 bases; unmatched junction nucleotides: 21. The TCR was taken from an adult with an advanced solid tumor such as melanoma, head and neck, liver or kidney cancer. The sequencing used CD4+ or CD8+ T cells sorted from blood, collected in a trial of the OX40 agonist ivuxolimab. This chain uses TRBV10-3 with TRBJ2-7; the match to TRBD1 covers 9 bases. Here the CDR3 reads CAISESKVADRGPISLYEQYF. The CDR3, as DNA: TGTGCCATCAGTGAGTCGAAGGTAGCGGACAGGGGTCCCATCTCTCTCTACGAGCAGTACTTC.